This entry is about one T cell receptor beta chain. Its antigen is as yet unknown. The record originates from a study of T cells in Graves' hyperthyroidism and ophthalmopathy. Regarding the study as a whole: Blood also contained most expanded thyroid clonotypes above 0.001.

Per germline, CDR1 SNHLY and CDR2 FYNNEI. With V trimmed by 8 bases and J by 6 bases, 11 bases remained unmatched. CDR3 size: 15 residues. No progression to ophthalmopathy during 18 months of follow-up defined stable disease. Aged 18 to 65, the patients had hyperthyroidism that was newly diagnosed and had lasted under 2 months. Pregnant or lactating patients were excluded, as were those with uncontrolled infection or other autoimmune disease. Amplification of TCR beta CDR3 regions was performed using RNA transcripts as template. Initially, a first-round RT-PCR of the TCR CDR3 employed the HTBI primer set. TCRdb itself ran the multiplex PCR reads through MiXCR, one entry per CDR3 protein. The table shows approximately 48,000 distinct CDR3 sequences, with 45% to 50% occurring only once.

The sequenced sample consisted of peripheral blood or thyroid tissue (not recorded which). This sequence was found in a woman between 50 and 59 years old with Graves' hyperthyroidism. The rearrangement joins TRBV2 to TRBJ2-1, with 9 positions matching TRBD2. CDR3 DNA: TGTGCCAGCCTCCAAGGGCTAGCGGGATTCAATGAGCAGTTCTTC. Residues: CASLQGLAGFNEQFF.